This T cell receptor (beta chain) came from a study of ipilimumab plus nivolumab after autologous stem cell transplantation. Method: immunoSEQ multiplex PCR; TCRdb's copy keeps in-frame clones and lacks some. In the table there are several thousand clones, roughly nine tenths of which are singletons. The CDR3 runs 12 residues. CDR1 is MDHEN and CDR2 is SYDVKM in the germline V gene. Trimming took 5 bases from V and 9 from J, leaving 11 bases between them. Worth noting for this clone: The antigen remains unidentified.

General study results and limits: TCR repertoire, Treg phenotype and gut microbiota reportedly support more study of this approach.

This chain connects TRBV28 to TRBJ1-5; D is perhaps TRBD1 (6 bases). The sequence derives from a female donor with multiple myeloma. This specimen consisted of PBMCs, obtained in a trial of ipilimumab plus nivolumab as post-transplant consolidation. CDR3 nucleotides: TGTGCCAGCAGTCCCCCCAGGGGGCCCCAGCATTTT. Translation gives CASSPPRGPQHF.